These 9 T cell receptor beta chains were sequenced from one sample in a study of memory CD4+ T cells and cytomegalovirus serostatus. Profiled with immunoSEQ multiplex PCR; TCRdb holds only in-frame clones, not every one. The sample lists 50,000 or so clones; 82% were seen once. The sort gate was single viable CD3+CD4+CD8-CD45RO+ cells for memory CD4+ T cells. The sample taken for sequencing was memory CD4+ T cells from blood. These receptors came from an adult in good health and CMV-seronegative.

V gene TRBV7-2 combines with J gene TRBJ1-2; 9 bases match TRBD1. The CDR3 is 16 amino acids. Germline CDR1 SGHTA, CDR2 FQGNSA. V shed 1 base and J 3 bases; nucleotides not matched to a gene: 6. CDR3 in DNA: TGTGCCAGCAGCTTAGGGACAGGGGTTCAGGACTATGGCTACACCTTC. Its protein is CASSLGTGVQDYGYTF.

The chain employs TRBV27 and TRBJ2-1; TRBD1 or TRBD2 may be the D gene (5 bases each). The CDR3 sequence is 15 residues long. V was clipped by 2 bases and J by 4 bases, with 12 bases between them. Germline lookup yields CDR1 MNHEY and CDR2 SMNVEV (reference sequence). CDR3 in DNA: TGTGCCAGCAGTTTAGCAGGGAGCCTTTACAATGAGCAGTTCTTC. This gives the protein CASSLAGSLYNEQFF.

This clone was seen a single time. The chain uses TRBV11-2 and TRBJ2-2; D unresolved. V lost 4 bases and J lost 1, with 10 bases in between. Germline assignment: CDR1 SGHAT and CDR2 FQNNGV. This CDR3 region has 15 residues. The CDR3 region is CASSSRYGNTGELFF. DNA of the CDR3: TGTGCCAGCAGCTCCCGTTATGGGAACACCGGGGAGCTGTTTTTT.

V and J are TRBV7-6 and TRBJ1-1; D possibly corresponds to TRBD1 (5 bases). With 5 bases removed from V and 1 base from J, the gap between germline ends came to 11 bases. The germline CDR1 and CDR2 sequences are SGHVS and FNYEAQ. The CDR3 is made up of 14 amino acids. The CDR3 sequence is CASSRGAGNTEAFF. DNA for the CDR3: TGTGCCAGCAGCCGAGGGGCCGGGAACACTGAAGCTTTCTTT.

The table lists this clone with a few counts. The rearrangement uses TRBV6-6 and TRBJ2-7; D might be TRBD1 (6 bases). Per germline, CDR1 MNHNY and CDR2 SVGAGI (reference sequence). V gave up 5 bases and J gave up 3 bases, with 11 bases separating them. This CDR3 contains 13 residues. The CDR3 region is CASSTTGLYEQYF. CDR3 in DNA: TGTGCCAGCAGTACTACAGGGCTCTACGAGCAGTACTTC.

The CDR3 region is CASSFSREAGANVLTF. In DNA, the CDR3 is TGTGCCAGCAGCTTTTCCCGGGAAGCTGGGGCCAACGTCCTGACTTTC. The V gene is TRBV7-9, the J gene TRBJ2-6, with D possibly TRBD2 on 5 matching bases. Germline values: CDR1 SEHNR, CDR2 FQNEAQ (reference sequence). Trimming took off 3 bases at V and 2 bases at J, with 11 bases between the two ends. The CDR3 sequence is 16 residues long.

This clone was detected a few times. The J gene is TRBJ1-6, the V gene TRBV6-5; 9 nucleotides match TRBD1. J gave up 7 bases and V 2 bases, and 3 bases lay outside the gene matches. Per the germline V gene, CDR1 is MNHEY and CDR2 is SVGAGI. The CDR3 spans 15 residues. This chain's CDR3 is CASSYTGQGNSPLHF. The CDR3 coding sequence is TGTGCCAGCAGTTACACCGGACAGGGGAATTCACCCCTCCACTTT.

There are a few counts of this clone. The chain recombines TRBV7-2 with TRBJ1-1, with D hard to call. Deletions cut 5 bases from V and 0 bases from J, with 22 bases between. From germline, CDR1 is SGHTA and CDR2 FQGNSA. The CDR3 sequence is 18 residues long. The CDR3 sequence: CASSPGLTSRGMNTEAFF. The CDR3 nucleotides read TGTGCCAGCAGCCCAGGACTGACCAGCAGAGGGATGAACACTGAAGCTTTCTTT.

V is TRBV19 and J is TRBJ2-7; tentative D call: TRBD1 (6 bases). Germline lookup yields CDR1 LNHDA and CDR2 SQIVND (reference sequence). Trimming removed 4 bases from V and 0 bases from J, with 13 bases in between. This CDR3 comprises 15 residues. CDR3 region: CASSTSGESSYEQYF. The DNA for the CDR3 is TGTGCCAGTAGTACCTCAGGGGAGAGCTCCTACGAGCAGTACTTC.